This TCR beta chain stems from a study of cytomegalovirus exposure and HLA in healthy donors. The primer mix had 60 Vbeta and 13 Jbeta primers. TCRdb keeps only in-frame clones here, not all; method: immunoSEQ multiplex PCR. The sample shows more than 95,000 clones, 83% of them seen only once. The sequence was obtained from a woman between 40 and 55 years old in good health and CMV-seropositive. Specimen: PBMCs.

The CDR3: CASSSARVRVYEQYF. For the CDR3, the DNA is TGTGCCAGCAGCTCCGCTAGGGTCAGGGTCTACGAGCAGTACTTC. V and J are TRBV13 and TRBJ2-7; TRBD1 is a possible D gene (5 bases). Trimming took off 4 bases at V and 3 bases at J, with 16 bases between the two ends. This CDR3 region has 15 residues. Germline CDR1 PRHDT, CDR2 FYEKMQ (reference sequence).